Below are 31 T cell receptor beta chains sequenced from a single sample in a study of cytomegalovirus exposure and HLA in healthy donors. Vbeta (60) and Jbeta (13) primers were used in the PCR. The data were produced by immunoSEQ multiplex PCR, yet TCRdb's version contains in-frame clones alone and is incomplete. The sample shows around 100,000 clones, 65% to 80% of them seen only once. Specimen: PBMCs. These receptors were obtained from a young man in good health and CMV-seropositive.

This clone was observed a handful of times. The gene calls are TRBV2 and TRBJ1-6; D call uncertain. CDR1 and CDR2 (germline): SNHLY, FYNNEI. Trimming cost V 1 base and J 8 bases, with 12 bases left between them. The CDR3 is 15 amino acids. CDR3 sequence: CASSEGGFGYSPLHF. DNA for the CDR3: TGTGCCAGCAGTGAAGGCGGTTTTGGGTATTCACCCCTCCACTTT.

The chain combines TRBV13 with TRBJ2-7, with D possibly matching TRBD1 (6 bases). The germline V gene has CDR1 PRHDT and CDR2 FYEKMQ (reference sequence). There are 14 residues in the CDR3. Between the trimmed V and J ends, which lost 5 bases and 3 bases, there was a span of 14 bases. DNA of the CDR3: TGTGCCAGCAGCGCCCAGGGGATTGACTACGAGCAGTACTTC. This translates into CASSAQGIDYEQYF.

This rearrangement joins TRBV7-2 to TRBJ1-1, with D maybe TRBD1 (5 bases). V was pared by 5 bases and J by 0 bases, with 25 bases between. This CDR3 comprises 19 residues. Germline assignment: CDR1 SGHTA and CDR2 FQGNSA. CDR3 sequence: CASSPLRTHGGTMNTEAFF. The CDR3 nucleotides read TGTGCCAGCAGCCCACTTCGGACCCACGGGGGAACCATGAACACTGAAGCTTTCTTT. The full variable domain, completed using reference TRBV7-2 and TRBJ1-1, is GAGVSQSPSNKVTEKGKDVELRCDPISGHTALYWYRQSLGQGLEFLIYFQGNSAPDKSGLPSDRFSAERTGGSVSTLTIQRTQQEDSAVYLCASSPLRTHGGTMNTEAFFGQGTRLTVV.

The J gene is TRBJ2-7, the V gene TRBV2; perhaps TRBD1 as D (6 bases). Deletions cut 3 bases from V and 2 bases from J, with 11 bases between. Germline CDR1 and CDR2: SNHLY and FYNNEI. The CDR3 is made up of 14 amino acids. The CDR3 protein is CASSDRRGPYEQYF. Written as DNA, the CDR3 is TGTGCCAGCAGTGATCGCAGGGGACCCTACGAGCAGTACTTC. The entire variable domain, with the rest obtained from reference TRBV2 and TRBJ2-7, is as follows: EPEVTQTPSHQVTQMGQEVILRCVPISNHLYFYWYRQILGQKVEFLVSFYNNEISEKSEIFDDQFSVERPDGSNFTLKIRSTKLEDSAMYFCASSDRRGPYEQYFGPGTRLTVT.

V usage is TRBV5-5 and J usage is TRBJ2-3; D ambiguous. The germline V gene has CDR1 SGHKS and CDR2 YYEKEE (reference sequence). V dropped 5 bases and J dropped 6 bases, with 13 bases sitting between them. This CDR3 spans 13 amino acids. The CDR3 sequence: CASSHESRDTQYF. For the CDR3, the DNA is TGTGCCAGCAGTCACGAGTCGAGGGATACGCAGTATTTT.

The chain joins TRBV2 to TRBJ1-5; 7 bases line up with TRBD1. Unmatched junction bases numbered 1, after V lost 4 bases and J lost 4 bases. CDR3 length: 13 amino acids. Germline V gene lookup returns CDR1 SNHLY and CDR2 FYNNEI. CDR3 sequence (DNA): TGTGCCAGCAGTGCACAGGGGAATCAGCCCCAGCATTTT. Amino acids: CASSAQGNQPQHF.

The V and J genes are TRBV7-9 and TRBJ1-5; possible D gene TRBD1, 5 bases. The V and J ends lost 5 bases and 1 base respectively, with 12 bases between them. CDR3 length: 15 residues. CDR1 SEHNR and CDR2 FQNEAQ come from the germline V gene (reference sequence). The CDR3 DNA reads TGTGCCAGCAGCCAAGGGGCGCCGAGCAATCAGCCCCAGCATTTT. This sequence encodes CASSQGAPSNQPQHF.

V usage is TRBV5-1 and J usage is TRBJ1-6; perhaps TRBD1 as D (6 bases). The germline gives CDR1 SGHRS, CDR2 YFSETQ. CDR3 size: 17 residues. The V end lost 0 bases, the J end lost 5 bases, and 15 bases lay between the germline ends. The CDR3 DNA sequence: TGCGCCAGCAGCTTGGGCGATACAGGGCGCAATAATTCACCCCTCCACTTT. Amino acids: CASSLGDTGRNNSPLHF.

The chain has TRBV30 and TRBJ2-7, with TRBD2 identical over 8 bases. Looked up from germline, CDR1 is GTSNPN and CDR2 is SVGIG (reference sequence). V shed 1 base and J 4 bases; nucleotides not matched to a gene: 9. The length of the CDR3 is 15 residues. The CDR3 DNA reads as TGTGCCTGGAGTGGGAGGCAGGGCGGGAGGTACGAGCAGTACTTC. Translated: CAWSGRQGGRYEQYF.

The chain carries TRBV30 and TRBJ2-7; D is possibly TRBD1 (5 bases). The CDR3 is 13 residues long. Germline V CDR1 and CDR2: GTSNPN, SVGIG (reference sequence). V was trimmed by 3 bases and J by 2 bases, leaving 11 bases between them. Here the CDR3 reads CAWSPKGAYEQYF. DNA of the CDR3: TGTGCCTGGAGCCCGAAAGGGGCCTACGAGCAGTACTTC.

This clone came up a few times. CDR3 region: CAISAREDTQYF. In nucleotides, the CDR3 is TGTGCCATCAGTGCGAGGGAGGATACGCAGTATTTT. The V gene is TRBV10-3, the J gene TRBJ2-3; tentative D call: TRBD2 (5 bases). Looked up from germline, CDR1 is ENHRY and CDR2 is SYGVKD. The V and J ends lost 4 bases and 6 bases respectively, with 8 bases between them. The CDR3 has 12 residues.

The chain couples TRBV5-1 to TRBJ2-1; D call uncertain. The V and J ends lost 4 bases and 1 base respectively, with 15 bases between them. This CDR3 has 16 residues. The germline CDR1 and CDR2 sequences are SGHRS and YFSETQ. The CDR3 loop reads CASSPEPGISYNEQFF. In DNA form, the CDR3 reads TGCGCCAGCAGCCCCGAGCCGGGTATATCCTACAATGAGCAGTTCTTC.

The V and J genes are TRBV4-3 and TRBJ2-4; D is unresolved. The CDR3 loop spans 15 amino acids. Germline V gives CDR1 LGHNA, CDR2 YSLEER. Deletions cut 1 base from V and 3 bases from J, with 10 bases between. The CDR3, as DNA: TGCGCCAGCAGCCAAGTGAGTCGGGTCAAAAACATTCAGTACTTC. It yields the protein CASSQVSRVKNIQYF.

The chain joins TRBV30 to TRBJ1-3; maybe TRBD1 (6 bases). V gave up 2 bases and J gave up 0 bases, with 14 bases separating them. The CDR3 loop spans 16 amino acids. Germline lookup yields CDR1 GTSNPN and CDR2 SVGIG (reference sequence). CDR3 residues: CAWSPIRGSSGNTIYF. The CDR3 DNA reads TGTGCCTGGAGTCCTATAAGGGGGAGCTCTGGAAACACCATATATTTT. Full variable domain (rest looked up from reference TRBV30 and TRBJ1-3): SQTIHQWPATLVQPVGSPLSLECTVEGTSNPNLYWYRQAAGRGLQLLFYSVGIGQISSEVPQNLSASRPQDRQFILSSKKLLLSDSGFYLCAWSPIRGSSGNTIYFGEGSWLTVV.

The rearrangement links TRBV11-2 to TRBJ2-1, with 7 positions matching TRBD1. The J segment lost 9 bases and the V segment lost 6 bases, leaving 5 bases of the junction unmatched. The CDR3 has 12 amino acids. Germline V gene lookup returns CDR1 SGHAT and CDR2 FQNNGV. The CDR3 reads CASRTHRGEQFF. CDR3 DNA sequence: TGTGCCAGCAGGACGCACAGGGGTGAGCAGTTCTTC.

CDR3 nucleotides: TGCGCCAGCAGCCTCAGGGGTCCCACCTACGAGCAGTACTTC. Its translation: CASSLRGPTYEQYF. This sequence joins TRBV4-1 and TRBJ2-7; possibly TRBD1 for D (6 bases). Per germline, CDR1 MGHRA and CDR2 YSYEKL. With 4 bases removed from V and 2 bases from J, the gap between germline ends came to 12 bases. The CDR3 length is 14 residues.

As for this clone: Germline and junction disagree at one end, which may indicate a read error. J is TRBJ2-5 and V is TRBV7-9, with D perhaps matching TRBD1 (5 bases). CDR1 and CDR2 (germline): SEHNR, FQNEAQ (reference sequence). CDR3 length: 12 residues. CDR3: CSSSFTGETQYF. CDR3 nucleotides: TGTTCCAGCAGCTTTACAGGAGAGACCCAGTACTTC. Based on the CDR3 plus reference TRBV7-9 and TRBJ2-5, the full variable domain is DTGVSQNPRHKITKRGQNVTFRCDPISEHNRLYWYRQTLGQGPEFLTYFQNEAQLEKSRLLSDRFSAERPKGSFSTLEIQRTEQGDSAMYLCSSSFTGETQYFGPGTRLLVL.

The chain has TRBV7-2 and TRBJ2-3; 10 nucleotides match TRBD1. J lost 3 bases, V lost 5 bases, and 11 bases had no gene match. There are 17 residues in the CDR3. From germline, CDR1 is SGHTA and CDR2 FQGNSA. DNA of the CDR3: TGTGCCAGCAGCAAACCCGACAGGGGGCTAGGGACAGATACGCAGTATTTT. It yields the protein CASSKPDRGLGTDTQYF.

CDR3 amino acids: CASSPWTGGFGNTIYF. CDR3 DNA: TGTGCCAGTAGTCCCTGGACAGGGGGTTTTGGAAACACCATATATTTT. This rearrangement joins TRBV19 to TRBJ1-3; TRBD1 agrees at 10 bases. J was trimmed by 3 bases and V by 5 bases; bases with no gene match: 7. The CDR3 has 16 residues. Looked up from germline, CDR1 is LNHDA and CDR2 is SQIVND (reference sequence).

The chain carries TRBV7-2 and TRBJ2-7, with 13 bases fitting TRBD2. V lost 2 bases to trimming and J lost 5 bases; unmatched junction nucleotides: 3. Germline V gene data show CDR1 as SGHTA and CDR2 as FQGNSA. CDR3 length: 15 residues. The CDR3 DNA reads as TGTGCCAGCAGCTTACTGGGACTAGCGGGGCACGAGCAGTACTTC. The encoded protein is CASSLLGLAGHEQYF. Complete variable domain (other parts from reference TRBV7-2 and TRBJ2-7): GAGVSQSPSNKVTEKGKDVELRCDPISGHTALYWYRQSLGQGLEFLIYFQGNSAPDKSGLPSDRFSAERTGGSVSTLTIQRTQQEDSAVYLCASSLLGLAGHEQYFGPGTRLTVT.

This clone was seen once. The chain is built from TRBV4-3 and TRBJ1-1; 9 bases match TRBD1. Per germline, CDR1 LGHNA and CDR2 YSLEER. Trimming removed 5 bases from V and 7 bases from J; junction bases left unmatched: 8. This CDR3 has 14 residues. In DNA, the CDR3 is TGCGCCAGCAGCTTTCGGACAGGGGACAGTGAAGCTTTCTTT. As protein: CASSFRTGDSEAFF.

The rearrangement joins TRBV30 to TRBJ2-7, with TRBD1 matching over 8 bases. This CDR3 spans 13 amino acids. V gave up 5 bases and J gave up 6 bases; unmatched junction bases: 9. Germline CDR1 and CDR2: GTSNPN and SVGIG (reference sequence). The CDR3 here is CAWGGDRGGEQYF. CDR3 nucleotide sequence: TGTGCCTGGGGAGGCGACAGGGGAGGCGAGCAGTACTTC.

This clone came up a few times. The CDR3 region has the DNA TGTGCCAGCGGACGAGGGTACTCGGAACAGCCCCAGCATTTT. Translating gives CASGRGYSEQPQHF. The chain is built from TRBV6-5 and TRBJ1-5; D uncertain. Looked up from germline, CDR1 is MNHEY and CDR2 is SVGAGI. CDR3 length equals 14 residues. Trimming pared 8 bases from V and 7 bases from J, leaving 18 bases between.

The V call is TRBV4-3, the J call TRBJ1-4; D ambiguous. From germline, CDR1 is LGHNA and CDR2 YSLEER. The CDR3 has 14 amino acids. Trimming shortened V by 2 bases and J by 10 bases, and 14 bases separated the two germline ends. CDR3 residues: CASSQRTGRGKLFF. In DNA, the CDR3 is TGCGCCAGCAGCCAACGGACGGGGAGAGGAAAACTGTTTTTT.

This rearrangement joins TRBV18 to TRBJ2-3; 8 bases line up with TRBD2. Trimming at V came to 4 bases and at J to 4 bases, leaving 7 bases not matched to a gene. This CDR3 spans 15 amino acids. The germline V gene has CDR1 KGHSH and CDR2 LQKENI. For the CDR3, the DNA is TGTGCCAGCTCACTACCGGGACTAGGATCAGATACGCAGTATTTT. This gives the protein CASSLPGLGSDTQYF.

This clone showed up just a few times. The V and J genes are TRBV6-1 and TRBJ2-2; the D gene is possibly TRBD1 (6 bases). CDR3 length: 14 residues. The germline V and J ends were trimmed by 4 bases and 8 bases, with 14 bases remaining between them. Per the germline V gene, CDR1 is MNHNS and CDR2 is SASEGT. The DNA of the CDR3 is TGTGCCAGCAGTGGGCTCCAGGGGTCTGGGGAGCTGTTTTTT. Translation: CASSGLQGSGELFF.

The J gene is TRBJ2-5, the V gene TRBV30, with D tentatively TRBD2 (5 bases). This CDR3 is 12 amino acids long. Trimming removed 3 bases at V and 2 bases at J, with 7 bases between. Germline V gene sequence: CDR1 GTSNPN, CDR2 SVGIG (reference sequence). CDR3: CAWSGLQETQYF. In nucleotides, the CDR3 is TGTGCCTGGAGCGGACTTCAAGAGACCCAGTACTTC.

The rearrangement joins TRBV5-6 to TRBJ1-5; tentatively, D is TRBD1 (6 bases). The germline V and J ends were trimmed by 0 bases and 11 bases, with 15 bases remaining between them. CDR1 and CDR2 from the germline V gene are SGHDT and YYEEEE. This CDR3 spans 14 amino acids. CDR3 DNA sequence: TGTGCCAGCAGCTTGGCAGGGGCCGCTGAGGCCCAGCATTTT. Protein product: CASSLAGAAEAQHF.

The gene calls are TRBV4-2 and TRBJ2-5; D is ambiguous. Per the germline V gene, CDR1 is LGHNA and CDR2 is YNFKEQ. The CDR3 totals 14 residues. V shed 1 base and J shed 2 bases, with 8 bases lying between them. The CDR3 sequence is CASSQVAPQETQYF. The CDR3 DNA reads as TGTGCCAGCAGCCAAGTTGCGCCACAAGAGACCCAGTACTTC.

This clone was observed once. The chain uses TRBV4-1 and TRBJ2-1; D is undetermined. This CDR3 has 14 residues. The V end was cut by 0 bases, the J end by 7 bases, with 10 bases between. Per germline, CDR1 MGHRA and CDR2 YSYEKL. CDR3 region: CASSQDHLKNEQFF. CDR3 nucleotides: TGCGCCAGCAGCCAAGACCACTTAAAAAATGAGCAGTTCTTC.

With respect to this clone: Other DNA sequences in this sample translate to the same CDR3. The V and J genes are TRBV18 and TRBJ1-1; TRBD1 agrees at 7 bases. The V gene's germline CDR1 is KGHSH and CDR2 LQKENI. This CDR3 is built from 14 residues. J gave up 3 bases and V 3 bases, and 4 bases lay outside the gene matches. Here the CDR3 DNA reads TGTGCCAGCTCACCTGCGACAGGGTACACTGAAGCTTTCTTT. Translation gives CASSPATGYTEAFF.